The clone carrying this TCR beta chain has ten or more counts. As yet, its antigen is unknown. Using RNA transcripts as the source, TCR beta CDR3 regions were amplified. First-round RT-PCR targeting the TCR CDR3 was performed with the HTBI primer set. Using its own MiXCR run on the multiplex PCR reads, TCRdb lists one record per CDR3 protein. The sample carries approximately 520,000 distinct CDR3 sequences, around 24% recorded once. Trimming left V 5 bases short and J 6 bases short, with 11 bases between. There are 12 residues in the CDR3. Per the germline V gene, CDR1 is MNHEY and CDR2 is SVGEGT. These data come from a study of T cells in Graves' hyperthyroidism and ophthalmopathy. Whole-study findings and limits: Most expanded thyroid clonotypes above 0.001 recurred in blood.

Each diagnosis drew on symptoms, thyroxine, TRAb, thyroid ultrasound and orbital computed tomography findings. From more than 9 ml of fresh peripheral blood, PBMCs were isolated. The V gene is TRBV6-2 or TRBV6-3, the J gene TRBJ2-7; D assignment may be TRBD1 or TRBD2 (6 bases each). This sequence originates from a woman aged 25 to 45 with Graves' ophthalmopathy. Sequenced material: blood. DNA for the CDR3: TGTGCCAGCAGTCACGGGGGCGGCGAGCAGTACTTC. As protein: CASSHGGGEQYF.